The subject of this entry is one T cell receptor beta chain. Its antigen is unidentified. This sample was included in a study of cytomegalovirus exposure and HLA in healthy donors. Findings and limits, study-wide: Sequences of the TCR beta chain were said to predict the HLA-A and HLA-B alleles of most subjects accurately. The classifier reportedly diagnosed cytomegalovirus status with high specificity and sensitivity. As a later analysis showed, several of the most significant clusters appeared to be linked to common viral pathogens.

Losses at the gene ends were 5 bases for V and 7 bases for J; bases not matched to a gene: 13. Germline assignment: CDR1 MDHEN and CDR2 SYDVKM. The CDR3 runs to 16 residues. The PCR contained 60 Vbeta and 13 Jbeta primers. Here immunoSEQ multiplex PCR was the method, and the copy in TCRdb shows in-frame clones only, minus some. The sample consists of roughly 130,000 clones, just under 75% of them appearing once. The material sequenced was PBMCs. The receptor was derived from a man aged 35 to 55 in good health and CMV-seropositive. The chain uses TRBV28 and TRBJ1-5; 8 bases fit TRBD1. DNA of the CDR3: TGTGCCAGCAGTCCTGAGACAGGGGCTGGAGTCCAGCCCCAGCATTTT. This sequence encodes CASSPETGAGVQPQHF.